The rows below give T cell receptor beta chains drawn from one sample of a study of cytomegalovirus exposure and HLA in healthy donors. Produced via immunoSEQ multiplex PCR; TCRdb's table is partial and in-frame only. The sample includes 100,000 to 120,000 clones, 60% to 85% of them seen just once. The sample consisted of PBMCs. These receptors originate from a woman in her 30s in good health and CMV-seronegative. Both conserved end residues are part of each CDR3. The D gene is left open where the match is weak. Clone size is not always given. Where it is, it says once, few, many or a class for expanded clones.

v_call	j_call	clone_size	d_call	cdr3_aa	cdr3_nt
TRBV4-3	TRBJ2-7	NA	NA	CASSQDLSSAGYEQYF	TGCGCCAGCAGCCAAGATTTATCCTCGGCGGGGTACGAGCAGTACTTC
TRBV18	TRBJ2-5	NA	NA	CASSPPRETQYF	TGTGCCAGCTCACCACCGAGAGAGACCCAGTACTTC
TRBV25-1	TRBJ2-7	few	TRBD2	CASSDLAGVAYEQYF	TGTGCCAGCAGTGATCTAGCGGGAGTGGCGTACGAGCAGTACTTC
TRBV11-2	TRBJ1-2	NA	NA	CASSLEVQNYGYTF	TGTGCCAGCAGCTTAGAAGTACAAAACTATGGCTACACCTTC
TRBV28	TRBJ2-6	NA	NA	CASSLLLDLAGSGANVLTF	TGTGCCAGCAGTTTATTACTGGATTTGGCCGGGTCTGGGGCCAACGTCCTGACTTTC
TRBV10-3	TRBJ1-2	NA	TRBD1	CAIRGDRGDYGYTF	TGTGCCATCAGAGGGGACAGGGGGGACTATGGCTACACCTTC
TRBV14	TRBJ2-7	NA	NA	CASSHIMTGSEQYF	TGTGCCAGCAGCCATATAATGACAGGTTCCGAGCAGTACTTC
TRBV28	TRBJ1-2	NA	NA	CATTQVTGTGYTF	TGTGCCACGACCCAGGTAACAGGGACCGGCTACACCTTC
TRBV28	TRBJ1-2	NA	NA	CASSLGQTYGYTF	TGTGCCAGCAGTTTAGGGCAGACCTATGGCTACACCTTC
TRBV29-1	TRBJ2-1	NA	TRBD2	CSVVRLAGVRGNEQFF	TGCAGCGTTGTTCGTCTAGCGGGAGTAAGAGGCAATGAGCAGTTCTTC
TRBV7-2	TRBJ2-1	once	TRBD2	CASSFKAGGRDEQFF	TGTGCCAGCAGCTTCAAAGCGGGAGGGAGAGATGAGCAGTTCTTC
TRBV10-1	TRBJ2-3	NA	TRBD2	CASSDRLAGGSSTDTQYF	TGCGCCAGCAGTGATAGACTAGCGGGAGGTTCTAGCACAGATACGCAGTATTTT
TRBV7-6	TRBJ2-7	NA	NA	CASSLFGHRVIAEQYF	TGTGCCAGCAGCTTATTTGGCCACAGGGTAATCGCCGAGCAGTACTTC
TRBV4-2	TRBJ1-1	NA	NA	CASSQDFEGTEAFF	TGTGCCAGCAGCCAAGACTTCGAGGGAACTGAAGCTTTCTTT
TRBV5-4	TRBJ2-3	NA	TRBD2	CASSLELAGDTQYF	TGTGCCAGCAGCTTGGAACTAGCGGGAGATACGCAGTATTTT
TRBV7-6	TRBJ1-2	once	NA	CASSLEGGRNGYTF	TGTGCCAGCAGCTTAGAGGGCGGGAGGAATGGCTACACCTTC
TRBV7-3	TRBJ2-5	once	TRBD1	CASSRTGVIKETQYF	TGTGCCAGCAGCCGGACAGGGGTAATAAAAGAGACCCAGTACTTC
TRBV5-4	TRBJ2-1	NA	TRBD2	CASSSIAGGVAEQFF	TGTGCCAGCAGCTCAATAGCGGGAGGAGTCGCTGAGCAGTTCTTC
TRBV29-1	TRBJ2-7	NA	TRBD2	CSFPLAGEQYF	TGCAGCTTCCCATTAGCGGGCGAGCAGTACTTC
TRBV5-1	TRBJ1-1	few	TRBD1	CASSLAGGVAFF	TGCGCCAGCAGCTTGGCAGGGGGAGTGGCTTTCTTT
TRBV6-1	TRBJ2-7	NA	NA	CATGSRDSPYEQYF	TGTGCCACCGGGAGCCGGGACAGCCCCTACGAGCAGTACTTC
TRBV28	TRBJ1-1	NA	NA	CASSLWRTEAFF	TGTGCCAGCAGTTTGTGGCGGACTGAAGCTTTCTTT
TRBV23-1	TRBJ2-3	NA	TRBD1	CASSHRLDRGQKISTDTQYF	TGCGCCAGCAGTCACCGTCTCGACAGGGGCCAAAAAATTAGCACAGATACGCAGTATTTT
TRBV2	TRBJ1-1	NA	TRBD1	CASSTQGASAEAFF	TGTGCCAGCAGTACACAGGGGGCTAGCGCTGAAGCTTTCTTT